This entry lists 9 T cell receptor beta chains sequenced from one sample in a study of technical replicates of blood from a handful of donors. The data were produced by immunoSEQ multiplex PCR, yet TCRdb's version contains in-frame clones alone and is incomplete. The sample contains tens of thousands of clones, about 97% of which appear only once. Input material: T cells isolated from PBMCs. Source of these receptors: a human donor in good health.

In nucleotides, the CDR3 is TGCGCCAGCAGCTTGGGACTAGCGGGAGCTAGGGATGAGCAGTTCTTC. Protein product: CASSLGLAGARDEQFF. This chain connects TRBV5-1 to TRBJ2-1; TRBD2 matches at 12 bases. Germline loops: CDR1 SGHRS, CDR2 YFSETQ. V lost 0 bases, J lost 8 bases, and 6 bases stayed unmatched. This CDR3 is 16 amino acids long.

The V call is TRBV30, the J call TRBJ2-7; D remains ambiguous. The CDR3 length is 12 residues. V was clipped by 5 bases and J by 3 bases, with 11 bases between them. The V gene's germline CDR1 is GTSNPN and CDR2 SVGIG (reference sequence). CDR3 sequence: CAWGARSYEQYF. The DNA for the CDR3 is TGTGCCTGGGGAGCGAGGAGCTACGAGCAGTACTTC.

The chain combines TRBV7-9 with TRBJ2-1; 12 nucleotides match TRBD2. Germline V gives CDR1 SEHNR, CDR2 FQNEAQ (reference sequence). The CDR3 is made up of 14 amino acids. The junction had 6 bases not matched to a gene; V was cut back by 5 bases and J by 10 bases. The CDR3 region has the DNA TGTGCCAGCAGCACAGGACTAGCGGGAACCGAGCAGTTCTTC. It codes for CASSTGLAGTEQFF.

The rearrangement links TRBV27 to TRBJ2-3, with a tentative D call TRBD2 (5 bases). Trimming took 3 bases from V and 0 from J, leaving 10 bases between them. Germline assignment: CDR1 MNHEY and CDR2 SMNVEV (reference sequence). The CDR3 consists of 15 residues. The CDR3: CASSFPGGSTDTQYF. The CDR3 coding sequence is TGTGCCAGCAGTTTCCCAGGCGGGAGCACAGATACGCAGTATTTT.

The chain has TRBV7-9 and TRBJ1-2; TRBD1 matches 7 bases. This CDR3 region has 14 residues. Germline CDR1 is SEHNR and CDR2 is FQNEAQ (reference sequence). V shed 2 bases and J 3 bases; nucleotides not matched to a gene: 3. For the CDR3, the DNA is TGTGCCAGCAGCTTACAGGGGGTAGACTATGGCTACACCTTC. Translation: CASSLQGVDYGYTF.

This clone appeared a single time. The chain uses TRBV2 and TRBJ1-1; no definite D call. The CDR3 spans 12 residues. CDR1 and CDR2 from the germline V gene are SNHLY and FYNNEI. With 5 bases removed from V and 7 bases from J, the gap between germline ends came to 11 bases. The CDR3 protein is CASSRGFSEAFF. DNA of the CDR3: TGTGCCAGCAGTCGGGGTTTTAGTGAAGCTTTCTTT.

The CDR3 DNA reads TGTGCCAGCAGCGCCACCTACAATGAGCAGTTCTTC. Its protein product is CASSATYNEQFF. The chain uses TRBV9 and TRBJ2-1, with D uncertain. Germline loops: CDR1 SGDLS, CDR2 YYNGEE. V shed 3 bases and J shed 2 bases, with 3 bases lying between them. CDR3 length: 12 residues.

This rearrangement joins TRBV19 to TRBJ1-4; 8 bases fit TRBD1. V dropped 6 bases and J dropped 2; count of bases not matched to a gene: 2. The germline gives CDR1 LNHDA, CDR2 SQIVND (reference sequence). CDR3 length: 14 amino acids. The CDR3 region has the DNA TGTGCCAGTAGCGACAGGGGTACTAATGAAAAACTGTTTTTT. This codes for CASSDRGTNEKLFF.

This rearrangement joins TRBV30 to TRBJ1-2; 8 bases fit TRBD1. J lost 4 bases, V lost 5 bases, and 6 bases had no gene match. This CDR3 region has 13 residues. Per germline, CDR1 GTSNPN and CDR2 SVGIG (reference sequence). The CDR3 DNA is TGTGCCTGGGAGACAGGGGCTAGCTATGGCTACACCTTC. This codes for CAWETGASYGYTF.